Below are 9 T cell receptor beta chains sequenced from a single sample in a study of T cells in Graves' hyperthyroidism and ophthalmopathy. Amplification of TCR beta CDR3 regions used RNA as the template. A first-round RT-PCR of the TCR CDR3 used the HTBI primer set. Each CDR3 protein gets one entry after TCRdb re-called the multiplex PCR reads with MiXCR. The repertoire holds 400,000 to 550,000 distinct CDR3 sequences, with about 24% as singletons. The source material was blood. The receptors stem from a young woman with Graves' ophthalmopathy.

This clonotype was detected ten times or more. V is TRBV20-1 and J is TRBJ1-5; 7 nucleotides line up with TRBD1. Trimming removed 3 bases from V and 3 bases from J; junction bases left unmatched: 11. This CDR3 region has 16 residues. Germline V gene data show CDR1 as DFQATT and CDR2 as SNEGSKA (reference sequence). CDR3 residues: CSASPQGGLDNQPQHF. CDR3 in DNA: TGCAGTGCTAGTCCGCAGGGGGGTTTGGACAATCAGCCCCAGCATTTT.

This clonotype showed up many times. The chain combines TRBV28 with TRBJ2-5, with D possibly TRBD2 on 6 matching bases. Germline V gives CDR1 MDHEN, CDR2 SYDVKM. V lost 8 bases and J lost 3, with 13 bases in between. The CDR3 is made up of 13 amino acids. The CDR3 region has the DNA TGTGCCAGCGTCGCGACGGGGGAAGAGACCCAGTACTTC. Translating gives CASVATGEETQYF.

This clonotype appeared many times. The V gene is TRBV27, the J gene TRBJ1-2; tentative D call: TRBD1 (6 bases). The germline CDR1 and CDR2 sequences are MNHEY and SMNVEV (reference sequence). V was shortened by 6 bases and J by 3 bases, with 14 bases between the two germline ends. The length of the CDR3 is 14 residues. Here the CDR3 reads CASSPGALDYGYTF. The CDR3, as DNA: TGTGCCAGCAGCCCGGGGGCTCTTGACTATGGCTACACCTTC.

This clonotype has ten or more counts. CDR3 bases: TGTGCCAGCAGCCCCAAAGGGACAGAGACCCAGTACTTC. Translated, it gives CASSPKGTETQYF. The chain has TRBV7-2 and TRBJ2-5; D possibly matches TRBD1 or TRBD2 (5 bases each). Germline assignment: CDR1 SGHTA and CDR2 FQGNSA. V lost 5 bases to trimming and J lost 4 bases, with 11 bases between them. This CDR3 has 13 residues.

Many counts were recorded for this clonotype. V and J are TRBV6-2 or TRBV6-3 and TRBJ1-2; tentatively, D is TRBD1 (6 bases). Germline-derived CDR1 and CDR2 are MNHEY and SVGEGT. The CDR3 is made up of 15 amino acids. V lost 3 bases, J lost 2 bases, and 13 bases lay in between. In nucleotides, the CDR3 is TGTGCCAGCAGTTATTCAGGGGCCTACAACTATGGCTACACCTTC. Its translation: CASSYSGAYNYGYTF.

This clonotype showed up many times. V gene TRBV6-1 combines with J gene TRBJ2-2; D is perhaps TRBD1 (5 bases). CDR3 size: 15 residues. CDR1 is MNHNS, CDR2 SASEGT, per germline. V was shortened by 10 bases and J by 3 bases, with 18 bases between the two germline ends. This CDR3 reads CATQTGRAYTGELFF. CDR3 in DNA: TGTGCCACCCAAACAGGACGCGCTTACACCGGGGAGCTGTTTTTT.

This clonotype was observed at least ten times. With a much larger clone just one base away, this may be a read error. The chain is built from TRBV28 and TRBJ1-1, with D possibly matching TRBD1 (5 bases). V lost 9 bases, J lost 0 bases, and 14 bases lay in between. Germline V gene data show CDR1 as MDHEN and CDR2 as SYDVKM. The CDR3 extends over 14 amino acids. CDR3 amino acids: CARSPQALNTEAFF. CDR3 sequence (DNA): TGTGCCAGGAGTCCACAGGCCCTGAACACTGAAGCTTTCTTT.

There are many counts of this clonotype. The chain is built from TRBV12-3 or TRBV12-4 and TRBJ2-5; D is unclear. The CDR3 has 15 residues. The V and J ends lost 3 bases and 6 bases respectively, with 17 bases between them. The CDR3 sequence is CASSFNLNPKKTQYF. CDR3 DNA: TGTGCCAGCAGTTTCAATCTCAACCCCAAGAAGACCCAGTACTTC.

The table lists this clonotype with many counts. The V gene is TRBV12-3 or TRBV12-4, the J gene TRBJ1-4; the D is unclear. V lost 8 bases and J 0 bases, leaving 7 bases between the germline ends. The CDR3 covers 13 residues. In DNA, the CDR3 is TGTGCCAGCCGCACTGCAACTAATGAAAAACTGTTTTTT. It specifies CASRTATNEKLFF.